The rows below give T cell receptor beta chains drawn from one sample of a study of cytomegalovirus exposure and HLA in healthy donors. The method was immunoSEQ multiplex PCR; TCRdb's version includes in-frame clones alone and lacks a portion of them. This sample yields about 130,000 clones, of which approximately 80% are seen a single time; over 10% belongs to the top ten. Sequencing was carried out using PBMCs. These receptors were obtained from a woman aged 40-49 years in good health and CMV-seropositive. Each CDR3 is given without its conserved first and last residue.

CDR3aa: ASSQGLVWGYT; v_gene: TRBV28
CDR3aa: ASSPGGTSAQETQY; v_gene: TRBV9
CDR3aa: AWRKGLASEQY; v_gene: TRBV30
CDR3aa: ASSQTGTGYEQY; v_gene: TRBV2
CDR3aa: SVVSGLAGGYNEQF; v_gene: TRBV29-1
CDR3aa: ASSPGLMNTEAF; v_gene: TRBV5-1
CDR3aa: ASSPLPQNTIY; v_gene: TRBV18
CDR3aa: ASSSRTGAPATNEKLF; v_gene: TRBV28
CDR3aa: ATSRDFREGYEQY; v_gene: TRBV15
CDR3aa: ASRVTGKVEYGYT; v_gene: TRBV28
CDR3aa: ASSSPKAVSGTQY; v_gene: TRBV28
CDR3aa: ASSLSGPNTEAF; v_gene: TRBV28
CDR3aa: ASSPDRVQIPNEQF; v_gene: TRBV7-8
CDR3aa: ASSQANHLAGGPQETQY; v_gene: TRBV4-2
CDR3aa: ASSLGTSGTYEQY; v_gene: TRBV27
CDR3aa: ASRDAGAGDTIY; v_gene: TRBV19
CDR3aa: ASNPDRSGGNTIY; v_gene: TRBV23-1
CDR3aa: ASSNRDTQY; v_gene: TRBV5-1
CDR3aa: ASSFGQGVTEAF; v_gene: TRBV7-9
CDR3aa: ASSFLSVNTEAF; v_gene: TRBV5-1
CDR3aa: ASSLKGLAHNEQF; v_gene: TRBV5-4
CDR3aa: ASSPDRVSPLH; v_gene: TRBV2